One and the same sample provided the 31 T cell receptor beta chains below, sequenced in a study of blood T cells in healthy people across ages. PCR was performed a second time for roughly 6 to 12 cycles using a sample-barcoded 5' primer and a J-beta primer mix. MiXCR was run by TCRdb on the 5' RACE reads, yielding one entry per CDR3 protein. The data show about 2 million distinct CDR3 sequences, roughly 50% seen once. Sequenced material: blood. The source of these receptors is a woman in her forties in good health.

This clonotype has a handful of counts. This chain uses TRBV6-2 or TRBV6-3 with TRBJ2-7; a possible D gene is TRBD1 (6 bases). CDR1 MNHEY and CDR2 SVGEGT come from the germline V gene. With 5 bases removed from V and 5 bases from J, the gap between germline ends came to 13 bases. This CDR3 is built from 13 residues. CDR3 in DNA: TGTGCCAGCAGTCGGATAGGGGACAACGAGCAGTACTTC. Amino acids: CASSRIGDNEQYF.

V is TRBV24-1 and J is TRBJ2-3; D may correspond to TRBD1 or TRBD2 (6 bases each). Germline V gene data show CDR1 as KGHDR and CDR2 as SFDVKD. With 5 bases removed from V and 1 base from J, the gap between germline ends came to 15 bases. This CDR3 spans 16 amino acids. CDR3 in amino acids: CATSVSEGGRTDTQYF. The DNA of the CDR3 is TGTGCCACCAGTGTGTCGGAGGGGGGCCGCACAGATACGCAGTATTTT.

The genes are TRBV7-6 and TRBJ2-5; no clear D. This CDR3 spans 12 amino acids. Trimming pared 1 base from V and 11 bases from J, leaving 11 bases between. CDR1 and CDR2 from the germline V gene are SGHVS and FNYEAQ. The CDR3 DNA is TGTGCCAGCAGCTTAGTAGAAGGTGTGCAGTACTTC. Residues: CASSLVEGVQYF.

V and J are TRBV20-1 and TRBJ2-4; unclear D gene. Germline V CDR1 and CDR2: DFQATT, SNEGSKA (reference sequence). V dropped 6 bases and J dropped 7 bases, with 16 bases sitting between them. This CDR3 is built from 13 residues. The DNA for the CDR3 is TGCAGTGCCCTCGGACCGGGCCGGAACATTCAGTACTTC. Translation: CSALGPGRNIQYF.

In this sample, this clonotype turned up a few times. The J gene is TRBJ1-5, the V gene TRBV12-3 or TRBV12-4; D gene unclear. V lost 3 bases to trimming and J lost 7 bases, with 10 bases between them. This CDR3 spans 13 amino acids. CDR3 region: CASSFSGEQPQHF. In nucleotides, the CDR3 is TGTGCCAGCAGTTTCTCTGGGGAACAGCCCCAGCATTTT.

There are many counts of this clonotype. The chain joins TRBV6-5 to TRBJ2-3; a weak D match, TRBD1 (5 bases). Germline CDR1 reads MNHEY; CDR2 reads SVGAGI. Deletions cut 0 bases from V and 0 bases from J, with 13 bases between. The CDR3 covers 17 residues. Here the CDR3 reads CASSYSPTDTSTDTQYF. The CDR3 DNA reads as TGTGCCAGCAGTTACTCCCCGACAGATACTAGCACAGATACGCAGTATTTT.

V usage is TRBV6-1 and J usage is TRBJ2-7; D could derive from TRBD1 or TRBD2 (5 bases each). The germline V and J ends were trimmed by 3 bases and 2 bases, with 14 bases remaining between them. Germline V gives CDR1 MNHNS, CDR2 SASEGT. This CDR3 contains 15 residues. The CDR3 DNA follows: TGTGCCAGCAGTGACCATCCGGGACCCCCCTACGAGCAGTACTTC. Translated: CASSDHPGPPYEQYF.

The rearrangement joins TRBV20-1 to TRBJ2-5; maybe TRBD2 (6 bases). Trimming shortened V by 7 bases and J by 4 bases, and 31 bases separated the two germline ends. The CDR3 is 18 residues long. The V gene's germline CDR1 is DFQATT and CDR2 SNEGSKA (reference sequence). This CDR3 reads CSGVRFDLATMGGETQYF. Here the CDR3 DNA reads TGCAGTGGCGTGAGATTTGACCTAGCGACTATGGGTGGAGAGACCCAGTACTTC.

This clonotype has only a few counts. The chain links TRBV29-1 to TRBJ2-5; D is uncertain. V lost 5 bases and J 5 bases, leaving 9 bases between the germline ends. This CDR3 is 11 amino acids long. The germline V gene has CDR1 SQVTM and CDR2 ANQGSEA. For the CDR3, the DNA is TGCAGCGTTCTCATCGGGGAGACCCAGTACTTC. This encodes CSVLIGETQYF.

V gene TRBV7-2 combines with J gene TRBJ1-3, with no clear D. The length of the CDR3 is 14 residues. CDR1 SGHTA and CDR2 FQGNSA come from the germline V gene. V shed 2 bases and J shed 4 bases, with 9 bases lying between them. CDR3 DNA: TGTGCCAGCAGCTTATCTGGTTACGGAAACACCATATATTTT. Amino acid sequence: CASSLSGYGNTIYF.

Only a few counts were recorded for this clonotype. J is TRBJ2-5 and V is TRBV6-1, with TRBD1 matching over 7 bases. Germline CDR1 is MNHNS and CDR2 is SASEGT. Germline trimming cut 7 bases from V and 8 bases from J; bases unmatched to any gene: 13. The CDR3 runs to 14 residues. In DNA form, the CDR3 reads TGTGCCAGCACCGGGTCGGCCAGGGGGAGAACCCAGTACTTC. Encoded protein: CASTGSARGRTQYF.

This clonotype came up a few times. V usage is TRBV29-1 and J usage is TRBJ1-5; D is uncertain. The CDR3 is 16 residues long. The V gene lost 3 bases and the J gene lost 0 bases, with 15 bases spanning the gap. The germline gives CDR1 SQVTM, CDR2 ANQGSEA. DNA for the CDR3: TGCAGCGTTGAGGGAGAGGAAGCAGATAGCAATCAGCCCCAGCATTTT. It yields the protein CSVEGEEADSNQPQHF.

This clonotype turned up a few times. The V call is TRBV12-3 or TRBV12-4, the J call TRBJ1-1; D is undetermined. The V end lost 5 bases, the J end lost 0 bases, and 7 bases lay between the germline ends. The CDR3 spans 13 residues. The CDR3 reads CASSGRMNTEAFF. The DNA of the CDR3 is TGTGCCAGCAGTGGACGGATGAACACTGAAGCTTTCTTT.

The chain employs TRBV7-9 and TRBJ2-5; TRBD1 might be the D (5 bases). This CDR3 has 12 residues. The V gene lost 1 base and the J gene lost 9 bases, with 9 bases spanning the gap. CDR1 is SEHNR and CDR2 is FQNEAQ in the germline V gene (reference sequence). The DNA of the CDR3 is TGTGCCAGCAGCTTAGATCAGGGATCCCAGTACTTC. It is translated as CASSLDQGSQYF.

This clonotype was counted between two and nine times. V is TRBV29-1 and J is TRBJ1-2; no clear D. V shed 3 bases and J shed 1 base, with 6 bases lying between them. The CDR3 is 12 residues long. CDR1 is SQVTM, CDR2 ANQGSEA, per germline. CDR3 protein: CSVEGVNYGYTF. For the CDR3, the DNA is TGCAGCGTTGAGGGCGTTAACTATGGCTACACCTTC.

This clonotype turned up a few times. The chain employs TRBV20-1 and TRBJ2-1; D not certain. This CDR3 spans 11 amino acids. Trimming removed 4 bases from V and 5 bases from J, with 6 bases in between. Per germline, CDR1 DFQATT and CDR2 SNEGSKA (reference sequence). This CDR3 reads CSATPHNEQFF. For the CDR3, the DNA is TGCAGTGCTACCCCCCACAATGAGCAGTTCTTC.

This clonotype came up a few times. The genes are TRBV6-2 or TRBV6-3 and TRBJ2-4; the D is unclear. V shed 4 bases and J shed 0 bases, with 7 bases lying between them. The CDR3 has 14 amino acids. CDR1 and CDR2 from the germline V gene are MNHEY and SVGEGT. The CDR3 region has the DNA TGTGCCAGCAGTTCTATATTAGCCAAAAACATTCAGTACTTC. It encodes CASSSILAKNIQYF.

This clonotype was observed a handful of times. V usage is TRBV11-2 and J usage is TRBJ2-7; 7 bases agree with TRBD2. The germline V gene has CDR1 SGHAT and CDR2 FQNNGV. The CDR3 covers 15 residues. Losses at the gene ends were 3 bases for V and 5 bases for J; bases not matched to a gene: 10. CDR3 region: CASSFTSGGDDEQYF. The CDR3 nucleotides are TGTGCCAGCAGCTTCACTAGTGGGGGGGACGACGAGCAGTACTTC.

J is TRBJ2-5 and V is TRBV21-1; TRBD2 is the table's D call, not checked against the DNA. TRBV21-1 counts as a pseudogene. There are 15 residues in the CDR3. Written as DNA, the CDR3 is TGTGCCAGCAGCAAAGGAGGGACTAGCAGAGAGACCCAGTACTTC. Protein: CASSKGGTSRETQYF.

The chain combines TRBV3-1 with TRBJ2-7; the D gene is possibly TRBD1 (6 bases). This CDR3 is built from 14 residues. Germline assignment: CDR1 LGHDT and CDR2 YNNKEL (reference sequence). The V end lost 6 bases, the J end lost 5 bases, and 17 bases lay between the germline ends. The CDR3 coding sequence is TGTGCCAGCAGTCATCGAGGCAGGGGCCACGAGCAGTACTTC. It specifies CASSHRGRGHEQYF.

A few counts support this clonotype. The chain links TRBV20-1 to TRBJ2-1, with D possibly TRBD1 on 5 matching bases. The CDR3 is 10 residues long. Looked up from germline, CDR1 is DFQATT and CDR2 is SNEGSKA (reference sequence). Deletions cut 3 bases from V and 9 bases from J, with 6 bases between. Here the CDR3 DNA reads TGCAGTGCTAGTAGGGGTGAGCAGTTCTTC. This encodes CSASRGEQFF.

This clonotype has more than one count but fewer than ten. This rearrangement joins TRBV9 to TRBJ2-3, with D possibly being TRBD1 (6 bases). V lost 0 bases to trimming and J lost 2 bases, with 13 bases between them. The germline CDR1 and CDR2 sequences are SGDLS and YYNGEE. This CDR3 is built from 16 residues. The DNA for the CDR3 is TGTGCCAGCAGCGTAGCTACAGGGTCCTACACAGATACGCAGTATTTT. It encodes CASSVATGSYTDTQYF.

This chain uses TRBV6-5 with TRBJ1-6, with a weak D call TRBD1 (6 bases). V lost 0 bases to trimming and J lost 8 bases, with 14 bases between them. CDR3 length: 16 amino acids. The V gene's germline CDR1 is MNHEY and CDR2 SVGAGI. In DNA, the CDR3 is TGTGCCAGCAGTTACTCCGCCGGGACACGGGATTCACCCCTCCACTTT. This sequence encodes CASSYSAGTRDSPLHF.

In its sample, this clonotype was seen a few times. The V call is TRBV7-2, the J call TRBJ2-5; D gene uncertain. With 5 bases removed from V and 5 bases from J, the gap between germline ends came to 15 bases. CDR1 is SGHTA and CDR2 is FQGNSA in the germline V gene. CDR3 size: 14 residues. CDR3 residues: CASSPPPGLETQYF. The CDR3 DNA reads as TGTGCCAGCAGCCCCCCGCCCGGGTTGGAGACCCAGTACTTC.

The genes are TRBV7-9 and TRBJ1-1; D uncertain. The CDR3 covers 15 residues. CDR1 is SEHNR, CDR2 FQNEAQ, per germline (reference sequence). V was trimmed by 5 bases and J by 0 bases, leaving 13 bases between them. CDR3 amino acids: CASSNLYGVNTEAFF. The CDR3 coding sequence is TGTGCCAGCAGCAACCTATACGGAGTGAACACTGAAGCTTTCTTT.

This clonotype showed up just a few times. The genes are TRBV28 and TRBJ1-4; D is possibly TRBD1 (5 bases). The V gene's germline CDR1 is MDHEN and CDR2 SYDVKM. Trimming took off 3 bases at V and 7 bases at J, with 12 bases between the two ends. This CDR3 contains 14 residues. CDR3 bases: TGTGCCAGCAGTTTCCAAGGGGCGGGTGAAAAACTGTTTTTT. Translated: CASSFQGAGEKLFF.

This clonotype was counted only a few times. The chain carries TRBV4-1 and TRBJ2-1, with D hard to call. Looked up from germline, CDR1 is MGHRA and CDR2 is YSYEKL. Trimming removed 2 bases from V and 8 bases from J, with 13 bases in between. This CDR3 is built from 14 residues. CDR3 sequence (DNA): TGCGCCAGCAGCCAAAGAAGAGCCCAGGATGAGCAGTTCTTC. This codes for CASSQRRAQDEQFF.

This clonotype has only a few counts. The chain is built from TRBV6-5 and TRBJ2-7, with D tentatively TRBD2 (6 bases). The CDR3 has 15 residues. CDR1 and CDR2 (germline): MNHEY, SVGAGI. V dropped 5 bases and J dropped 1 base, with 15 bases sitting between them. The CDR3 sequence is CASSRDFLGSYEQYF. The DNA of the CDR3 is TGTGCCAGCAGTCGGGACTTCCTCGGATCCTACGAGCAGTACTTC.

The V call is TRBV20-1, the J call TRBJ2-3; 9 nucleotides agree with TRBD1. This CDR3 spans 15 amino acids. Germline V gene lookup returns CDR1 DFQATT and CDR2 SNEGSKA (reference sequence). Losses at the gene ends were 6 bases for V and 2 bases for J; bases not matched to a gene: 9. The CDR3 protein is CSAALRTGDTDTQYF. The CDR3 DNA follows: TGCAGTGCCGCTTTGAGGACAGGGGACACAGATACGCAGTATTTT.

The rearrangement joins TRBV9 to TRBJ2-1, with TRBD2 matching 9 bases. Per the germline V gene, CDR1 is SGDLS and CDR2 is YYNGEE. The V and J ends lost 3 bases and 8 bases, in that order; junction bases with no gene match: 6. The CDR3 is 14 amino acids. The CDR3 nucleotides read TGTGCCAGCAGCGGGGGGGCTAGCGGGGATGAGCAGTTCTTC. It yields the protein CASSGGASGDEQFF.

This sequence joins TRBV28 and TRBJ2-4, with D tentatively TRBD1 or TRBD2 (5 bases each). Trimming removed 8 bases from V and 0 bases from J, with 8 bases in between. This CDR3 comprises 13 residues. Germline V gene sequence: CDR1 MDHEN, CDR2 SYDVKM. This CDR3 is CASRGQAKNIQYF. The CDR3, as DNA: TGTGCCAGCCGGGGCCAAGCCAAAAACATTCAGTACTTC.